This TCR beta chain was identified during a study of blood T cell repertoires in COVID-19. Across the study: Either two negative PCRs, clearance, or symptom resolution qualified Cohort 3 donors as recovered.

Clinical histories supplied by participants themselves formed the basis of cohort assignment. Per germline, CDR1 GTSNPN and CDR2 SVGIG (reference sequence). Deletions cut 3 bases from V and 3 bases from J, with 9 bases between. This CDR3 comprises 13 residues. The protocol was immunoSEQ multiplex PCR, while the TCRdb copy is restricted to in-frame clones and leaves out a portion. The repertoire holds roughly 160,000 clones, approximately 79% seen once, with under 20% in the top ten. Sequencing was done on a sample of PBMCs or T cells enriched from blood (not recorded which). The chain is built from TRBV30 and TRBJ2-1, with D perhaps matching TRBD1 (5 bases). The receptor comes from a woman in her seventies in a cohort exposed to, infected with or recovered from COVID-19 (not recorded which). CDR3 bases: TGTGCCTGGAGCCCAGACAGCTACAATGAGCAGTTCTTC. This codes for CAWSPDSYNEQFF.